Given below is one T cell receptor (beta chain) in context. This clone's antigen is unknown. No base-level quality is on record; no much larger clone is a single base apart. This specimen comes from a study of T cells after yellow fever vaccination (dated 2019 in TCRdb). About the study as a whole: The SMART-Seq v4 Ultra Low Input RNA kit was used to prepare libraries from fractions with low cell numbers. Bulk TCR alpha and beta repertoires were sequenced longitudinally to track T-cell clones before and after primary and booster YFV17D yellow fever vaccination. Two healthy male donors made up the cohort, one aged 18 to 29 years and the other aged 30 to 40 years. Blood was collected at multiple timepoints before and after primary and secondary immunization, and bulk PBMC replicates and cell subsets were isolated. What the research found in general, with its limitations: The secondary T-cell response was weaker than the primary response but faster, peaking on day 5 instead of day 15. FACS-sorted repertoires could contain abundant contaminating clonotypes from the bulk population, so computational filtering was required. Because the study included only a couple of donors, the extent to which the findings can be generalized is limited. Most clones expanded after primary vaccination were re-detected after the booster (almost 97% of CD4 and around 86% of CD8), suggesting broad memory maintenance. A small fraction of clonotypes showed up in both the CD4 and CD8 compartments, probably as a result of convergent recombination.

CDR3 length: 15 amino acids, cysteine to phenylalanine. The read is trimmed to its CDR3 DNA, 45 bases read in frame from base 1. The V and J ends are trimmed by 0 bases and 2 bases, leaving 8 bases between them. The germline V gene (reference sequence) yields MNHEY for CDR1 and SMNVEV for CDR2. TCR cDNA was made using 5'RACE template switching, a step that added a universal primer site and unique molecular identifiers. Priming for cDNA synthesis came from both the TCR alpha and TCR beta constant segments. Library amplification involved two PCR steps, and the second step added sample barcodes and sequencing adapters. Sequencing of libraries was done on Illumina HiSeq 2500 (2x100 bp) or NovaSeq (2x150 bp). In the source study's methods: Reads were demultiplexed and collapsed into UMI consensus sequences with MIGEC, and V(D)J alignment was performed with MiXCR. Clonotypes responding to the vaccine were identified with edgeR on replicate PBMC samples, with the criteria of FDR below 0.01 and a log2 fold change above 5 up to day 15. Bulk clonotypes were assigned CD4 or CD8 identity according to which sequenced CD4 or CD8 repertoire held them at higher abundance. TCRdb reanalyzed the raw reads on its own, using fastp at Q25 for trimming and MiXCR for clone calling, and kept in-frame beta chains. Every distinct CDR3 protein forms one entry, paired with its most common genes and DNA. Clone size and V and J calls follow TCRdb, not the original study. This sample comprises fewer than 650,000 distinct CDR3 sequences, 21% of them detected only once. The ten most abundant clones make up less than 20% of the sample.

The sample's treatment or condition label, in plain terms: live attenuated yellow fever vaccine strain. At every blood-draw timepoint, two biological replicates of bulk PBMCs were collected. PBMCs were isolated from peripheral blood using a standard Ficoll-Paque protocol. RNA was extracted with TriZol from bulk PBMCs, CD4 and CD8 fractions, and dextramer-positive and dextramer-negative fractions. Sequencing was performed on PBMCs, taken approximately 20 days after the first yellow fever vaccination. This sequence uses TRBV27 and TRBJ1-5; the D segment could be TRBD1, given 5 matching bases. This clonotype originated in a man between 18 and 29 years old who received the YFV17D yellow fever vaccine. The DNA reads TGTGCCAGCAGTTTATCCCAGGGAGGCAATCAGCCCCAGCATTTT. Its protein is CASSLSQGGNQPQHF.